This TCR beta chain was identified during a study of shared clonotypes between healthy human individuals. The CDR3 is made up of 15 amino acids. CDR1 and CDR2 from the germline V gene are MDHEN and SYDVKM. Trimming took 4 bases from V and 8 from J; bases not matched to a gene: 11. Profiled with immunoSEQ multiplex PCR; TCRdb holds only in-frame clones, not every one. This table has over a million clones, approximately 80% appearing once. Material: memory CD4+ T cells from PBMCs. Subset reported: CD45RA-negative fraction. This TCR derives from a young man in good health. Some clones in this sample may be carry-over from other donors' samples. The V and J genes are TRBV28 and TRBJ1-2; 9 bases align to TRBD1. The chain's CDR3 is CASSSQTRTGVGYTF. CDR3 nucleotide sequence: TGTGCCAGCAGTTCCCAAACCCGGACAGGGGTCGGCTACACCTTC.